The T cell receptor beta chain under discussion was sequenced for a study of a mutant IDH1 vaccine in newly diagnosed glioma. Whole-study context: Initiation of the vaccine course occurred 4-6 weeks after radiotherapy alone, or alongside temozolomide cycles. Antecedent treatment encompassed radiotherapy, temozolomide, or their combination; the majority received both.

Time point reported: week 5, during vaccination. Vaccination used 300 ug of mutant IDH1 20-mer peptide per dose, with topical imiquimod. A remark on this clone: Its specificity is not known.

The method was immunoSEQ multiplex PCR; TCRdb's version includes in-frame clones alone and lacks a portion of them. The sample includes some 51,000 clones, around 78% of them seen just once. Germline assignment: CDR1 KGHSH and CDR2 LQKENI. V was trimmed by 3 bases and J by 6 bases, leaving 11 bases between them. The CDR3 runs to 13 residues. The chain employs TRBV18 and TRBJ1-2; no definite D call. The receptor was derived from a man over 45 with glioma. The material sequenced was PBMCs, taken from a glioma patient whose treatment included an IDH1 peptide vaccine. The CDR3 nucleotides are TGTGCCAGCTCACCCGGGAGCACGGATGGCTACACCTTC. Protein product: CASSPGSTDGYTF.